A selection of T cell receptor beta chains follows, all from one sample in a study of shared clonotypes between healthy human individuals. Sequencing was performed with immunoSEQ multiplex PCR; in TCRdb, only in-frame clones are kept and a portion is missing. The sample includes 2,500,000 or so clones, 80% to 95% of them seen just once. The source material was naive CD4+ T cells from PBMCs. The receptor set was obtained from a man between 18 and 35 years old in good health. Some clones in this sample may be carry-over from other donors' samples. Both conserved end residues are part of each CDR3. The order of the fields is J gene, clone size, V gene, D gene, CDR3 length, CDR3 DNA, CDR3 protein. A D gene is named only where the DNA matches it firmly. Size values are once, few and many counts, or a class for expanded clones, and some rows have none.

TRBJ2-5	-	TRBV18	TRBD2	16	TGTGCCAGCTCACCCCTGGCGGGAGTGCTCCAAGAGACCCAGTACTTC	CASSPLAGVLQETQYF
TRBJ1-4	few	TRBV5-5	TRBD1	14	TGTGCCAGCAGCGGGGGACAGTTGCCCCGAAAACTGTTTTTT	CASSGGQLPRKLFF
TRBJ1-5	-	TRBV4-1	TRBD1	15	TGCGCCAGCAGCCAAGATGGCAGGGGGAATCAGCCCCAGCATTTT	CASSQDGRGNQPQHF
TRBJ1-1	-	TRBV5-1	-	14	TGCGCCAGCAGCTTGCCGACAGCGAATTTTGAGGCTTTCTTT	CASSLPTANFEAFF
TRBJ1-2	-	TRBV19	-	13	TGTGCCAGTTCTCGTGGCATTAACTATGGCTACACCTTC	CASSRGINYGYTF
TRBJ1-4	-	TRBV30	TRBD1	14	TGTGCCTTTACAGACGGGACAGCTAATGAAAAACTGTTTTTT	CAFTDGTANEKLFF
TRBJ2-7	-	TRBV5-1	-	14	TGCGCCAGCAGCTTGGTGGGGCTAGCGCGCGAGCAGTACTTC	CASSLVGLAREQYF
TRBJ2-7	-	TRBV5-1	TRBD2	15	TGCGCCAGCAGGTACCTAGCGGGAGCCACCAACGAGCAGTACTTC	CASRYLAGATNEQYF
TRBJ2-4	-	TRBV7-9	-	15	TGTGCCAGCAGCGAACGGGACTCTCCCAAAAACATTCAGTACTTC	CASSERDSPKNIQYF
TRBJ2-7	-	TRBV6-5	-	16	TGTGCCAGCAGTTACAACTCCGGGACACCTACCTACGAGCAGTACTTC	CASSYNSGTPTYEQYF
TRBJ1-5	-	TRBV6-6	-	15	TGTGCCAGCAGTTACTCGCGGGGGGGCAATCAGCCCCAGCATTTT	CASSYSRGGNQPQHF
TRBJ2-1	-	TRBV30	-	13	TGTGCCTGGAGGGGATCTAGAGCGGGTAGGCAGTTCTTC	CAWRGSRAGRQFF